This T cell receptor beta chain was recovered during a study of T cell responses to AZD1222 COVID-19 vaccine. As to this clone: Its antigen is unidentified.

Libraries were prepared by immunoSEQ multiplex PCR; TCRdb keeps only in-frame clonotypes and omits some of them. In the table there are about 120,000 clones, approximately 85% of which are singletons. V lost 4 bases and J lost 8, with 8 bases in between. This CDR3 is built from 12 residues. Regarding the study as a whole: Among spike-specific TCRs, nearly half reportedly target unmutated variant regions. Only a handful of individuals given AZD1222 were seropositive at baseline. Elevations in Spike-specific TCR breadth and depth followed administration of two AZD1222 doses.

The rearrangement uses TRBV23-1 and TRBJ1-4; D unclear. TRBV23-1 is annotated as an ORF whose role is uncertain. The TCR originated in an adult in good health. The source material was peripheral blood, sampled on day 0 of AZD1222 vaccination. This CDR3 is CASSPYSEKLFF. CDR3 nucleotide sequence: TGCGCCAGCAGTCCGTATTCCGAAAAACTGTTTTTT.